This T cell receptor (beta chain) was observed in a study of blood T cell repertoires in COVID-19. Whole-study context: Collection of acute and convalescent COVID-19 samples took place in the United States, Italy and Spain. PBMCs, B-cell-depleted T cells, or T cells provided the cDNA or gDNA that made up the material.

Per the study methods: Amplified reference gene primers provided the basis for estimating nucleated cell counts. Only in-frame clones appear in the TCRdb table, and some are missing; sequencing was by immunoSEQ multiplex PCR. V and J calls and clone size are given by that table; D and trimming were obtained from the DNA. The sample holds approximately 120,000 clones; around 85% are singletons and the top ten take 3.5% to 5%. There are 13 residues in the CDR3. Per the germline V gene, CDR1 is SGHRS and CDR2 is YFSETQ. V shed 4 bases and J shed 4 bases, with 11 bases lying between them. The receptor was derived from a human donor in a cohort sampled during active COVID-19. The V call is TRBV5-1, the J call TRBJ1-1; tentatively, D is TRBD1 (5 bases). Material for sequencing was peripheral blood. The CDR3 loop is CASSLTEITEAFF. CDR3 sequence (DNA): TGCGCCAGCAGCCTGACAGAGATCACTGAAGCTTTCTTT.